The 9 T cell receptor beta chains below all came from one sample that was sequenced in a study of T cell responses to AZD1222 COVID-19 vaccine. The method was immunoSEQ multiplex PCR; TCRdb's version includes in-frame clones alone and lacks a portion of them. The repertoire holds approximately 150,000 clones, with 90% to 95% as singletons. This sample comprised peripheral blood, obtained 28 days after the second AZD1222 dose. All receptors come from an adult who received the AZD1222 COVID-19 vaccine.

V and J are TRBV2 and TRBJ2-6; weak D call: TRBD2 (5 bases). Germline V gene sequence: CDR1 SNHLY, CDR2 FYNNEI. The CDR3 loop spans 15 amino acids. V was clipped by 6 bases and J by 3 bases, with 12 bases between them. In DNA form, the CDR3 reads TGTGCCAGCAGCGGGCACGGGAATGGGGCCAACGTCCTGACTTTC. Protein sequence: CASSGHGNGANVLTF.

The chain combines TRBV7-2 with TRBJ2-1; 7 bases match TRBD1. This CDR3 is built from 15 residues. Looked up from germline, CDR1 is SGHTA and CDR2 is FQGNSA. V shed 3 bases and J 5 bases; nucleotides not matched to a gene: 7. The CDR3 here is CASSLTGPTHNEQFF. The CDR3 DNA is TGTGCCAGCAGCTTGACAGGGCCTACGCACAATGAGCAGTTCTTC.

The chain combines TRBV5-1 with TRBJ1-2; no reliable D call. The CDR3 is made up of 14 amino acids. Germline CDR1 reads SGHRS; CDR2 reads YFSETQ. V lost 2 bases and J 4 bases, leaving 12 bases between the germline ends. CDR3 coding DNA: TGCGCCAGCAGCTTCGTGGGCGCGGGCTATGGCTACACCTTC. This sequence encodes CASSFVGAGYGYTF.

The chain uses TRBV3-1 (or the pseudogene TRBV3-2) and TRBJ2-7; TRBD1 is a possible D gene (5 bases). This CDR3 is built from 14 residues. Trimming removed 4 bases from V and 5 bases from J, with 15 bases in between. The germline CDR1 and CDR2 sequences are LGHDT and YNNKEL (reference sequence). CDR3 DNA sequence: TGTGCCAGCAGCCTTGAGACAGTATCCGACGAGCAGTACTTC. Amino acids: CASSLETVSDEQYF.

The chain is built from TRBV11-2 and TRBJ1-1; no firm D call. The V end was cut by 4 bases, the J end by 5 bases, with 8 bases between. In germline, CDR1 is SGHAT, CDR2 FQNNGV. The CDR3 extends over 12 amino acids. This chain's CDR3 is CASSSQRTEAFF. The CDR3 bases are TGTGCCAGCAGCTCCCAGAGAACTGAAGCTTTCTTT.

The rearrangement joins TRBV27 to TRBJ2-2; D uncertain. Trimming shortened V by 4 bases and J by 5 bases, and 17 bases separated the two germline ends. The CDR3 loop spans 16 amino acids. Germline CDR1 reads MNHEY; CDR2 reads SMNVEV (reference sequence). This CDR3 reads CASSSYTHKGTGELFF. The CDR3 coding sequence is TGTGCCAGCAGTTCTTACACGCACAAGGGAACCGGGGAGCTGTTTTTT.

The chain links TRBV7-9 to TRBJ2-7; D possibly corresponds to TRBD2 (5 bases). V gave up 5 bases and J gave up 4 bases, with 15 bases separating them. This CDR3 has 14 residues. In germline, CDR1 is SEHNR, CDR2 FQNEAQ (reference sequence). CDR3 sequence reads: CASSPAAGAYEQYF. In DNA form, the CDR3 reads TGTGCCAGCAGCCCCGCGGCGGGCGCGTACGAGCAGTACTTC.

This rearrangement joins TRBV28 to TRBJ1-2; D call uncertain. Germline values: CDR1 MDHEN, CDR2 SYDVKM. The CDR3 covers 12 residues. V gave up 2 bases and J gave up 3 bases, with 4 bases separating them. The DNA for the CDR3 is TGTGCCAGCAGTTTACCGGACTATGGCTACACCTTC. Its protein product is CASSLPDYGYTF.

The chain carries TRBV10-3 and TRBJ2-5; TRBD2 is a possible D gene (5 bases). Looked up from germline, CDR1 is ENHRY and CDR2 is SYGVKD. Trimming took off 7 bases at V and 4 bases at J, with 16 bases between the two ends. This CDR3 has 14 amino acids. CDR3 region: CAITAADAPETQYF. CDR3 bases: TGTGCCATCACCGCAGCGGATGCTCCAGAGACCCAGTACTTC.